This T cell receptor beta chain was documented in a study of T cell changes during pregnancy in multiple sclerosis. Method: immunoSEQ multiplex PCR; TCRdb's copy keeps in-frame clones and lacks some. The table lists around 56,000 clones, approximately 94% of them singletons. This receptor was taken from a female donor with multiple sclerosis, enrolled in a pregnancy study. This sample comprised CD8+ T cells from peripheral blood mononuclear cells, obtained after pregnancy.

DNA of the CDR3: TGTGCCAGCGGCGGGGGACACATTAACTATGGCTACACCTTC. The encoded protein is CASGGGHINYGYTF. V and J are TRBV28 and TRBJ1-2; a weak D match, TRBD1 (6 bases). Looked up from germline, CDR1 is MDHEN and CDR2 is SYDVKM. Trimming removed 8 bases at V and 1 base at J, with 14 bases between. This CDR3 is 14 amino acids long.